These 8 T cell receptor beta chains were all obtained from the same sample, sequenced in a study of OX40 agonist ivuxolimab in advanced cancers. The repertoire was sequenced with immunoSEQ multiplex PCR; TCRdb's copy has only in-frame clones and lacks some. The sample shows some 50,000 clones, around 90% of them seen only once. Sequencing used CD4+ or CD8+ T cells sorted from blood, obtained in a trial of the OX40 agonist ivuxolimab. The source is an adult with an advanced solid tumor such as melanoma, head and neck, liver or kidney cancer.

This clone has a single count. The chain is built from TRBV25-1 and TRBJ1-2; D perhaps matches TRBD1 (5 bases). Trimming took off 5 bases at V and 4 bases at J, with 11 bases between the two ends. Germline CDR1 reads MGHDK; CDR2 reads SYGVNS. The CDR3 spans 13 residues. DNA of the CDR3: TGTGCCAGCAGTACCCCGGGGGGCTATGGCTACACCTTC. It is translated as CASSTPGGYGYTF.

This clone has more than one count but fewer than ten. The rearrangement links TRBV25-1 to TRBJ1-1; D uncertain. This CDR3 is 14 amino acids long. Germline loops: CDR1 MGHDK, CDR2 SYGVNS. Between the trimmed V and J ends, which lost 2 bases and 1 base, there was a span of 8 bases. The CDR3 is CASSEDRGNTEAFF. In DNA form, the CDR3 reads TGTGCCAGCAGTGAAGATCGGGGGAACACTGAAGCTTTCTTT.

The rearrangement links TRBV5-4 to TRBJ1-3; maybe TRBD1 (6 bases). This CDR3 comprises 17 residues. Per the germline V gene, CDR1 is SGHNT and CDR2 is YYREEE (reference sequence). V dropped 3 bases and J dropped 0 bases, with 16 bases sitting between them. CDR3 DNA: TGTGCCAGCAGCTCGGGGGGCCAGGGGTTCTCTGGAAACACCATATATTTT. Amino acid sequence: CASSSGGQGFSGNTIYF.

The V gene is TRBV25-1, the J gene TRBJ1-2; no clear D gene. The CDR3 contains 13 residues. CDR1 is MGHDK and CDR2 is SYGVNS in the germline V gene. The germline V and J ends were trimmed by 4 bases and 6 bases, with 12 bases remaining between them. For the CDR3, the DNA is TGTGCCAGCAGTGGGCGGCGTGGGAATGGCTACACCTTC. As protein: CASSGRRGNGYTF.

There are a few counts of this clone. V is TRBV7-9 and J is TRBJ1-4; D perhaps matches TRBD1 (5 bases). The V gene's germline CDR1 is SEHNR and CDR2 FQNEAQ (reference sequence). V was pared by 5 bases and J by 3 bases, with 19 bases between. This CDR3 comprises 17 residues. DNA of the CDR3: TGTGCCAGCAGCCATACGGGGGGTCGCACCTCTAATGAAAAACTGTTTTTT. As protein: CASSHTGGRTSNEKLFF.

The chain is built from TRBV6-5 and TRBJ2-7, with 8 positions matching TRBD1. The CDR3 loop spans 14 amino acids. Per germline, CDR1 MNHEY and CDR2 SVGAGI. V was clipped by 7 bases and J by 6 bases; unmatched bases: 11. The DNA for the CDR3 is TGTGCCAGCAACCCCGGACAGGGCCGCTCCGAGCAGTACTTC. Translation: CASNPGQGRSEQYF.

The V call is TRBV9, the J call TRBJ2-3; D may be TRBD1 (5 bases). Germline CDR1 and CDR2: SGDLS and YYNGEE. V was cut by 0 bases and J by 2 bases, with 7 bases left in between. The CDR3 length is 14 residues. The CDR3 loop reads CASSVGQFTDTQYF. CDR3 bases: TGTGCCAGCAGCGTAGGACAGTTCACAGATACGCAGTATTTT.

This clone occurred a few times. This chain uses TRBV30 with TRBJ1-1, with D possibly matching TRBD1 (5 bases). Germline CDR1 GTSNPN, CDR2 SVGIG (reference sequence). V lost 4 bases to trimming and J lost 4 bases, with 22 bases between them. This CDR3 is 16 amino acids long. The chain's CDR3 is CAWKVWRRGSLTEAFF. CDR3 nucleotides: TGTGCCTGGAAAGTTTGGCGACGGGGGTCCCTCACTGAAGCTTTCTTT. The entire variable domain, with the rest obtained from reference TRBV30 and TRBJ1-1, is as follows: SQTIHQWPATLVQPVGSPLSLECTVEGTSNPNLYWYRQAAGRGLQLLFYSVGIGQISSEVPQNLSASRPQDRQFILSSKKLLLSDSGFYLCAWKVWRRGSLTEAFFGQGTRLTVV.